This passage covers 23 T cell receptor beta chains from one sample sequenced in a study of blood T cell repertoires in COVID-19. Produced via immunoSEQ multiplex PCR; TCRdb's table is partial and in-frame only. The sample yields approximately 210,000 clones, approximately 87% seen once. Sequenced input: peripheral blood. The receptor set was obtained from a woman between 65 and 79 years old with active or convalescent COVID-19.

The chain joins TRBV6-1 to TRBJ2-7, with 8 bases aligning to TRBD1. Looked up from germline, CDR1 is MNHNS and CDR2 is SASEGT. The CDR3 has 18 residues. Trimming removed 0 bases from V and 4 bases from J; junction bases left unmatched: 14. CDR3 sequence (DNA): TGTGCCAGCAGTGAAGCGACGGCAGGGGGCGCGAGTTCGTACGAGCAGTACTTC. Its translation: CASSEATAGGASSYEQYF.

The CDR3 spells CAWSREAGSSPLHF. The CDR3 coding sequence is TGTGCCTGGAGTCGGGAGGCAGGAAGCTCACCCCTCCACTTT. V gene TRBV30 combines with J gene TRBJ1-6; D gene uncertain. V was cut by 2 bases and J by 10 bases, with 15 bases left in between. Germline assignment: CDR1 GTSNPN and CDR2 SVGIG (reference sequence). The CDR3 is 14 residues long.

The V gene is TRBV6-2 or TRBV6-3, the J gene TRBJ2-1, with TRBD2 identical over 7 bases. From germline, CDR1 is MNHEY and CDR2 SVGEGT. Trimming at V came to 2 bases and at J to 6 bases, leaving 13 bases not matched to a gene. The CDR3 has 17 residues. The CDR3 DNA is TGTGCCAGCAGTTACGGGTATGGGAGGGTGATAGGCAATGAGCAGTTCTTC. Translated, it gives CASSYGYGRVIGNEQFF.

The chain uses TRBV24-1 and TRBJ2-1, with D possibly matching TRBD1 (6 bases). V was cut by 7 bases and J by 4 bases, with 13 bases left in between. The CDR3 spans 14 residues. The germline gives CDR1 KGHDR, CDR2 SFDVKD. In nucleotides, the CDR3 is TGTGCCACCAGCAAGGACAGTCTTTACAATGAGCAGTTCTTC. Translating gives CATSKDSLYNEQFF.

The CDR3 spells CASSLASYNEQFF. The CDR3 DNA follows: TGTGCCAGCAGTTTAGCCTCCTACAATGAGCAGTTCTTC. The chain joins TRBV2 to TRBJ2-1; D gene unclear. There are 13 residues in the CDR3. Germline V gives CDR1 SNHLY, CDR2 FYNNEI. The germline V and J ends were trimmed by 5 bases and 0 bases, with 5 bases remaining between them.

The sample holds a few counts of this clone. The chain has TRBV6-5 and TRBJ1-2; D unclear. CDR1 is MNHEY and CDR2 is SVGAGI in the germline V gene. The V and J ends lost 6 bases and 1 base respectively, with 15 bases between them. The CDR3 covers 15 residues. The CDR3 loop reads CASSPRPGDNYGYTF. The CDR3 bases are TGTGCCAGCAGCCCCCGCCCGGGAGATAACTATGGCTACACCTTC.

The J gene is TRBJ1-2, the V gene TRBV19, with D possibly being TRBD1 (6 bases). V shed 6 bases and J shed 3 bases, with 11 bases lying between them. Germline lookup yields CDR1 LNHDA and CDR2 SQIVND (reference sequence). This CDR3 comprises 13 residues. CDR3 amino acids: CASSNTGYYGYTF. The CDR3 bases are TGTGCCAGTAGCAATACAGGGTACTATGGCTACACCTTC.

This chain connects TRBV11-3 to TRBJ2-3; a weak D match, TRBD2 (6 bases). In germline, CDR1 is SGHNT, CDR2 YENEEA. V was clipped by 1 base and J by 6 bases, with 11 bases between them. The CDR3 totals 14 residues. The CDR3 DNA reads TGTGCCAGCAGCTTAGGGCGGGGTCATGATACGCAGTATTTT. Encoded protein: CASSLGRGHDTQYF.

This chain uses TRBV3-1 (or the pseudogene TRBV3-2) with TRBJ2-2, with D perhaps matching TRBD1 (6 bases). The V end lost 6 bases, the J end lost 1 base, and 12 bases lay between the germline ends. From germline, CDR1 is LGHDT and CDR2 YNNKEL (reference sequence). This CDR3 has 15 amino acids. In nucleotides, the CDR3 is TGTGCCAGCAGGTGGGGGCTCTTGAACACCGGGGAGCTGTTTTTT. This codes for CASRWGLLNTGELFF.

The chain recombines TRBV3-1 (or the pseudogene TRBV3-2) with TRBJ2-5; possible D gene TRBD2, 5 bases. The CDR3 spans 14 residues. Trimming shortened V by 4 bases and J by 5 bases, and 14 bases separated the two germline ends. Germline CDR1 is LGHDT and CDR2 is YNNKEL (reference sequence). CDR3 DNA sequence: TGTGCCAGCAGCCTCCTTGGGGAGAGGGAGACCCAGTACTTC. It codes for CASSLLGERETQYF.

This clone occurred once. CDR3 DNA: TGTGCCAGTAGTATTGCCCCGACAGGAGGAGAGACCCAGTACTTC. Protein: CASSIAPTGGETQYF. The chain has TRBV19 and TRBJ2-5; TRBD1 is a possible D gene (6 bases). The CDR3 has 15 amino acids. The germline CDR1 and CDR2 sequences are LNHDA and SQIVND (reference sequence). Trimming cost V 3 bases and J 4 bases, with 15 bases left between them.

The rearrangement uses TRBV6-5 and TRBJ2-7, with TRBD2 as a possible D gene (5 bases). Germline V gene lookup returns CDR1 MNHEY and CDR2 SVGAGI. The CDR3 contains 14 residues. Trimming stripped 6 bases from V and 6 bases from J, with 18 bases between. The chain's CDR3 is CASRIPGSLGEQYF. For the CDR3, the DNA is TGTGCCAGCAGGATCCCGGGATCGTTGGGCGAGCAGTACTTC.

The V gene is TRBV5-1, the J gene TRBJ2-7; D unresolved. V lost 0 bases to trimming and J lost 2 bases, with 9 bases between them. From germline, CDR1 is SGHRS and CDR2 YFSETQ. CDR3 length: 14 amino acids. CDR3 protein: CASSLDPEAYEQYF. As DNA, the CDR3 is TGCGCCAGCAGCTTGGATCCAGAAGCCTACGAGCAGTACTTC. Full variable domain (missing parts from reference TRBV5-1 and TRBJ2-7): KAGVTQTPRYLIKTRGQQVTLSCSPISGHRSVSWYQQTPGQGLQFLFEYFSETQRNKGNFPGRFSGRQFSNSRSEMNVSTLELGDSALYLCASSLDPEAYEQYFGPGTRLTVT.

Here the CDR3 reads CASSFLTSGSGNEQFF. For the CDR3, the DNA is TGTGCCAGCAGTTTTCTTACTAGCGGGAGTGGAAATGAGCAGTTCTTC. This chain joins TRBV28 and TRBJ2-1; 11 bases align to TRBD2. V trimming: 3 bases; J trimming: 7 bases; junction bases outside the gene matches: 8. CDR1 and CDR2 (germline): MDHEN, SYDVKM. The length of the CDR3 is 16 residues. The full variable domain, completed using reference TRBV28 and TRBJ2-1, is DVKVTQSSRYLVKRTGEKVFLECVQDMDHENMFWYRQDPGLGLRLIYFSYDVKMKEKGDIPEGYSVSREKKERFSLILESASTNQTSMYLCASSFLTSGSGNEQFFGPGTRLTVL.

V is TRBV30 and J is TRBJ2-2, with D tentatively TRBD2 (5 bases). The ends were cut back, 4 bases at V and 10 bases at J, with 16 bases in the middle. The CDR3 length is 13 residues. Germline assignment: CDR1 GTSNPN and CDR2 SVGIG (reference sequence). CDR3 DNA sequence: TGTGCCTGGACCCCCGGCGGGCCCGCGGAGCTGTTTTTT. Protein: CAWTPGGPAELFF.

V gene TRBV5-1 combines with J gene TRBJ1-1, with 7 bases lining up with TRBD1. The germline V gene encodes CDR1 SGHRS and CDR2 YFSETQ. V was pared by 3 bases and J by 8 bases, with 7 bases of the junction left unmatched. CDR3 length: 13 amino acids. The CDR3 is CASSSRRQGEAFF. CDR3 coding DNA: TGCGCCAGCAGCTCCCGCCGACAGGGAGAAGCTTTCTTT.

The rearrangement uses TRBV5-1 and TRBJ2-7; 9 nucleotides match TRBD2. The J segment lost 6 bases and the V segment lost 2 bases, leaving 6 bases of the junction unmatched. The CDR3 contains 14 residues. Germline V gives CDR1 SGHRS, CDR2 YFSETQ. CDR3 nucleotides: TGCGCCAGCAGCTTCACCGCGGGGGGGGCCGAGCAGTACTTC. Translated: CASSFTAGGAEQYF.

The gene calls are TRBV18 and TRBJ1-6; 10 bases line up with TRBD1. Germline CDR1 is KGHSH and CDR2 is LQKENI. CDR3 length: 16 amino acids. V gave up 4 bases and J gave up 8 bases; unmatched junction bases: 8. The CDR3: CASSLTRGQGYSPLHF. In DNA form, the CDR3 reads TGTGCCAGCTCACTAACCAGGGGACAGGGGTATTCACCCCTCCACTTT.

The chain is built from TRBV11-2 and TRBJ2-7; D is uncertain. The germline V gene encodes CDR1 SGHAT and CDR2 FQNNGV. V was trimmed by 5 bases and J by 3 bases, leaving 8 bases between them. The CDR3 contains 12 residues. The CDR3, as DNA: TGTGCCAGCAGCATTAGAGGCTACGAGCAGTACTTC. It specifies CASSIRGYEQYF.

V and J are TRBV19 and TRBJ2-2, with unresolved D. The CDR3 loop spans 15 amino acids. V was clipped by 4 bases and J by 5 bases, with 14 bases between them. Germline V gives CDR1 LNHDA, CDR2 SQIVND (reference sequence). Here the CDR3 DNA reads TGTGCCAGTAGTACTGTGGGCGCAGGTACCGGGGAGCTGTTTTTT. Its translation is CASSTVGAGTGELFF.

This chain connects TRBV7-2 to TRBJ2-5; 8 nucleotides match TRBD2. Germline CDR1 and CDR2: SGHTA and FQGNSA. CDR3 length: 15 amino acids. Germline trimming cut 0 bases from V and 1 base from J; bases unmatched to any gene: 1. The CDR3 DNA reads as TGTGCCAGCAGCTTAGCCGGGGGGGCCCAAGAGACCCAGTACTTC. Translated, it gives CASSLAGGAQETQYF.

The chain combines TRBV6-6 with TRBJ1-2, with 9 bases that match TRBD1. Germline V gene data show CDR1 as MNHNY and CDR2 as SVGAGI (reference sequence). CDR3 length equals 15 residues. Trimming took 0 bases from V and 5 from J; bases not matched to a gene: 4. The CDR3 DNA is TGTGCCAGCAGTTACTCTGGGGACAGGGTTTATGGCTACACCTTC. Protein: CASSYSGDRVYGYTF.

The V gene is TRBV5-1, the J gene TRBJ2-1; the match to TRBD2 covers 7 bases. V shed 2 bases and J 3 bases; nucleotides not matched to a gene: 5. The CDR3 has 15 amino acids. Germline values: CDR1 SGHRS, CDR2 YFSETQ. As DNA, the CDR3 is TGCGCCAGCAGCTTAGGACTAGACGGCTACAATGAGCAGTTCTTC. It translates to CASSLGLDGYNEQFF.